The 31 T cell receptor beta chains reported below all come from one sample, sequenced in a study of blood T cell repertoires in COVID-19 (dated by TCRdb to the early 2020s). The library was made by the immunoSEQ multiplex PCR assay. Drawn from immuneACCESS, this table holds only the in-frame rearrangements with V and J called that TCRdb kept. Clones are partly lost; checked studies trace under half to an unresolved V gene and leave the rest unexplained. For this sample the table gives about 220,000 clones, of which 82% were detected only once. About 3.2% of the sample comes from the top ten. The sample was PBMCs or T cells enriched from blood (not recorded which). The receptors here all came from a woman in her fifties or sixties who had recovered from COVID-19.

The chain uses TRBV7-6 and TRBJ2-5, with 7 positions matching TRBD1. The CDR3 is 14 residues long. Germline V CDR1 and CDR2: SGHVS, FNYEAQ. The V gene end was trimmed by 4 bases and the J gene end by 1 base; junction bases not matched to a gene: 3. CDR3 DNA: TGTGCCAGCAGCTGGGGGACAGCCCAAGAGACCCAGTACTTC. This codes for CASSWGTAQETQYF.

The rearrangement uses TRBV4-3 and TRBJ1-2; D ambiguous. Germline CDR1 reads LGHNA; CDR2 reads YSLEER. The V and J ends lost 0 bases and 8 bases respectively, with 22 bases between them. The CDR3 runs 17 residues. The CDR3 bases are TGCGCCAGCAGCCAAGATAATTCCCGGTGGACTTTATACGGCTACACCTTC. This sequence encodes CASSQDNSRWTLYGYTF.

The table lists this clone with a count of one. The V and J genes are TRBV9 and TRBJ1-6; the D is unclear. Germline-derived CDR1 and CDR2 are SGDLS and YYNGEE. CDR3 size: 17 residues. Trimming removed 4 bases at V and 0 bases at J, with 14 bases between. Here the CDR3 reads CASSPREGRSYNSPLHF. The CDR3 bases are TGTGCCAGCAGCCCCCGGGAAGGCCGCTCCTATAATTCACCCCTCCACTTT.

The V and J genes are TRBV7-9 and TRBJ1-2, with 8 bases fitting TRBD1. The V gene end was trimmed by 5 bases and the J gene end by 5 bases; junction bases not matched to a gene: 7. This CDR3 has 14 residues. Per the germline V gene, CDR1 is SEHNR and CDR2 is FQNEAQ (reference sequence). Here the CDR3 reads CASSPGTGIYGYTF. CDR3 nucleotides: TGTGCCAGCAGCCCTGGGACAGGCATTTATGGCTACACCTTC.

V usage is TRBV5-4 and J usage is TRBJ1-4; 9 nucleotides match TRBD1. Germline V gene lookup returns CDR1 SGHNT and CDR2 YYREEE (reference sequence). With V trimmed by 4 bases and J by 5 bases, 6 bases remained unmatched. CDR3 size: 15 residues. CDR3 in DNA: TGTGCCAGCAGCCTAACAGGGGGCGCGAATGAAAAACTGTTTTTT. It translates to CASSLTGGANEKLFF.

The rearrangement joins TRBV11-2 to TRBJ2-3; 12 nucleotides match TRBD2. V gave up 5 bases and J gave up 6 bases; unmatched junction bases: 6. The germline V gene encodes CDR1 SGHAT and CDR2 FQNNGV. The CDR3 totals 15 residues. CDR3 protein: CASSPRLAGVDTQYF. The CDR3 region has the DNA TGTGCCAGCAGCCCCCGACTAGCGGGAGTGGATACGCAGTATTTT.

The chain links TRBV6-4 to TRBJ2-3; 11 bases are a match to TRBD1. CDR1 and CDR2 from the germline V gene are MRHNA and SNTAGT. The CDR3 has 16 amino acids. V was pared by 3 bases and J by 4 bases, with 6 bases of the junction left unmatched. CDR3 in amino acids: CASSDNSGQGADTQYF. The CDR3 nucleotides are TGTGCCAGCAGTGATAATTCGGGACAGGGGGCAGATACGCAGTATTTT.

V is TRBV7-9 and J is TRBJ2-7; 11 positions agree with TRBD2. Germline assignment: CDR1 SEHNR and CDR2 FQNEAQ (reference sequence). Losses at the gene ends were 4 bases for V and 5 bases for J; bases not matched to a gene: 4. There are 14 residues in the CDR3. The CDR3 loop is CASSSTSGMDEQYF. The CDR3 DNA sequence: TGTGCCAGCAGCTCGACTAGCGGGATGGACGAGCAGTACTTC.

The chain has TRBV15 and TRBJ2-1; 15 nucleotides align to TRBD2. Trimming took 4 bases from V and 4 from J; bases not matched to a gene: 14. The germline V gene encodes CDR1 LNHNV and CDR2 YYDKDF (reference sequence). The CDR3 runs to 20 residues. This CDR3 reads CATSNPGLAGGKNGYNEQFF. CDR3 sequence (DNA): TGTGCCACCAGCAATCCGGGACTAGCGGGGGGAAAAAACGGGTACAATGAGCAGTTCTTC. The full variable domain, in which reference TRBV15 and TRBJ2-1 provide the parts outside the CDR3, is DAMVIQNPRYQVTQFGKPVTLSCSQTLNHNVMYWYQQKSSQAPKLLFHYYDKDFNNEADTPDNFQSRRPNTSFCFLDIRSPGLGDTAMYLCATSNPGLAGGKNGYNEQFFGPGTRLTVL.

V and J are TRBV7-9 and TRBJ2-5, with 8 bases identical to TRBD2. In germline, CDR1 is SEHNR, CDR2 FQNEAQ (reference sequence). The V segment lost 5 bases and the J segment 2 bases; nucleotides outside the gene matches: 13. The CDR3 has 17 amino acids. CDR3 sequence: CASSLSENSGVQETQYF. In DNA, the CDR3 is TGTGCCAGCAGCCTGTCGGAAAATAGCGGGGTACAAGAGACCCAGTACTTC.

This chain links TRBV19 with TRBJ2-7; 12 bases line up with TRBD2. CDR1 and CDR2 from the germline V gene are LNHDA and SQIVND (reference sequence). CDR3 length: 17 residues. The V and J ends lost 5 bases and 3 bases, in that order; junction bases with no gene match: 11. In DNA, the CDR3 is TGTGCCAGTAGTCTACGACTAGCGGGAGAGATCGGCTACGAGCAGTACTTC. It yields the protein CASSLRLAGEIGYEQYF.

This chain uses TRBV3-1 (or the pseudogene TRBV3-2) with TRBJ1-4, with TRBD1 identical over 7 bases. This CDR3 contains 16 residues. CDR1 and CDR2 (germline): LGHDT, YNNKEL (reference sequence). After removal of 1 base from V and 4 bases from J, the junction contained 6 bases not matched to a gene. The DNA of the CDR3 is TGTGCCAGCAGCCAAGCTTCAGGGGGTAATAATGAAAAACTGTTTTTT. Amino acid sequence: CASSQASGGNNEKLFF.

The J gene is TRBJ1-3, the V gene TRBV6-1; 8 bases are a match to TRBD1. The germline gives CDR1 MNHNS, CDR2 SASEGT. Trimming removed 2 bases from V and 0 bases from J; junction bases left unmatched: 9. The CDR3 sequence is 18 residues long. The CDR3 here is CASSEFVWDRISGNTIYF. The DNA of the CDR3 is TGTGCCAGCAGTGAATTTGTTTGGGACAGGATCTCTGGAAACACCATATATTTT.

The rearrangement joins TRBV11-2 to TRBJ2-3, with TRBD1 matching over 9 bases. Germline CDR1 reads SGHAT; CDR2 reads FQNNGV. The ends lost 7 bases at V and 6 bases at J; junction bases unmatched: 8. The CDR3 spans 14 residues. This CDR3 reads CASNSQGAEDTQYF. The CDR3 DNA follows: TGTGCCAGCAACTCACAGGGGGCGGAGGATACGCAGTATTTT. Supplemented by reference TRBV11-2 and TRBJ2-3, the full variable domain reads EAGVAQSPRYKIIEKRQSVAFWCNPISGHATLYWYQQILGQGPKLLIQFQNNGVVDDSQLPKDRFSAERLKGVDSTLKIQPAKLEDSAVYLCASNSQGAEDTQYFGPGTRLTVL.

The V and J genes are TRBV5-4 and TRBJ1-3; D unclear. Germline CDR1 is SGHNT and CDR2 is YYREEE (reference sequence). Trimming left V 0 bases short and J 7 bases short, with 8 bases between. The CDR3 is 13 amino acids. CDR3 coding DNA: TGTGCCAGCAGCTTGGGTCTAGAGAACACCATATATTTT. Its translation: CASSLGLENTIYF.

This chain connects TRBV11-2 to TRBJ2-3; 8 nucleotides line up with TRBD2. Germline trimming cut 5 bases from V and 2 bases from J; bases unmatched to any gene: 6. The CDR3 runs 15 residues. CDR1 is SGHAT and CDR2 is FQNNGV in the germline V gene. The CDR3 reads CASSPGGRDTDTQYF. CDR3 in DNA: TGTGCCAGCAGCCCGGGGGGGCGGGACACAGATACGCAGTATTTT.

To note about this clone: Other DNA variants within this sample encode the same CDR3. The chain uses TRBV19 and TRBJ1-2, with 9 bases that match TRBD1. The germline V gene encodes CDR1 LNHDA and CDR2 SQIVND (reference sequence). The trim removed 3 bases at V and 4 bases at J, leaving 3 bases unmatched. This CDR3 comprises 14 residues. For the CDR3, the DNA is TGTGCCAGTAGTATCTCGACAGGGGGCTATGGCTACACCTTC. It specifies CASSISTGGYGYTF.

This clone was seen more than once but under ten times. The chain is built from TRBV6-5 and TRBJ2-7; 9 bases line up with TRBD1. The CDR3 runs 15 residues. The germline gives CDR1 MNHEY, CDR2 SVGAGI. The V gene end was trimmed by 0 bases and the J gene end by 5 bases; junction bases not matched to a gene: 5. CDR3 loop: CASSYSDRGRDEQYF. CDR3 sequence (DNA): TGTGCCAGCAGTTACTCGGACAGGGGTCGGGACGAGCAGTACTTC.

As DNA, the CDR3 is TGTGCCAGCAGTGTACAGGGGGTCTACAATGAGCAGTTCTTC. This codes for CASSVQGVYNEQFF. The V call is TRBV2, the J call TRBJ2-1, with 8 bases identical to TRBD1. The CDR3 has 14 residues. Germline assignment: CDR1 SNHLY and CDR2 FYNNEI. V dropped 4 bases and J dropped 3; count of bases not matched to a gene: 2.

This chain connects TRBV27 to TRBJ1-2; D possibly corresponds to TRBD1 (6 bases). Germline values: CDR1 MNHEY, CDR2 SMNVEV (reference sequence). The CDR3 extends over 14 amino acids. Trimming shortened V by 5 bases and J by 7 bases, and 17 bases separated the two germline ends. For the CDR3, the DNA is TGTGCCAGCAGTCCCGCCCCAGGGGTCTCTGGCTACACCTTC. It encodes CASSPAPGVSGYTF.

The count of this clone is one. This chain joins TRBV5-1 and TRBJ1-2; 7 nucleotides line up with TRBD1. J was trimmed by 4 bases and V by 0 bases; bases with no gene match: 3. Germline V gives CDR1 SGHRS, CDR2 YFSETQ. The CDR3 sequence is 14 residues long. The CDR3: CASSLGPGGYGYTF. The CDR3 DNA follows: TGCGCCAGCAGCTTGGGGCCAGGGGGCTATGGCTACACCTTC.

In this sample, this clone turned up a few times. V and J are TRBV19 and TRBJ2-5, with D maybe TRBD1 (5 bases). This CDR3 spans 16 amino acids. Deletions cut 4 bases from V and 1 base from J, with 16 bases between. The germline gives CDR1 LNHDA, CDR2 SQIVND (reference sequence). DNA for the CDR3: TGTGCCAGTAGTACCCGACGGACATTAATCCAAGAGACCCAGTACTTC. This codes for CASSTRRTLIQETQYF.

The genes are TRBV7-6 and TRBJ1-4; the D gene is possibly TRBD1 (6 bases). Trimming removed 5 bases at V and 0 bases at J, with 19 bases between. Germline CDR1 reads SGHVS; CDR2 reads FNYEAQ. CDR3 length: 18 amino acids. CDR3 sequence: CASSVGLAGETTNEKLFF. The CDR3 DNA reads TGTGCCAGCAGCGTAGGGTTGGCAGGGGAGACAACTAATGAAAAACTGTTTTTT.

This chain connects TRBV12-5 to TRBJ1-1; unclear D gene. The germline CDR1 and CDR2 sequences are LGHNT and FRNRAP. Trimming cost V 6 bases and J 2 bases, with 4 bases left between them. This CDR3 is 11 amino acids long. Here the CDR3 DNA reads TGTGCTAGTGGCCTAAACACTGAAGCTTTCTTT. Amino acids: CASGLNTEAFF. Supplemented by reference TRBV12-5 and TRBJ1-1, the full variable domain reads DARVTQTPRHKVTEMGQEVTMRCQPILGHNTVFWYRQTMMQGLELLAYFRNRAPLDDSGMPKDRFSAEMPDATLATLKIQPSEPRDSAVYFCASGLNTEAFFGQGTRLTVV.

The V and J genes are TRBV10-3 and TRBJ1-5; 7 nucleotides line up with TRBD1. The CDR3 runs to 15 residues. Germline V gene data show CDR1 as ENHRY and CDR2 as SYGVKD. V gave up 5 bases and J gave up 2 bases; unmatched junction bases: 6. CDR3 nucleotides: TGTGCCATCAGTCCATTCGACAGGGGCAATCAGCCCCAGCATTTT. The encoded protein is CAISPFDRGNQPQHF.

This clone has only a few counts. The J gene is TRBJ2-1, the V gene TRBV6-5; 9 positions agree with TRBD1. The CDR3 has 15 residues. Germline values: CDR1 MNHEY, CDR2 SVGAGI. After removal of 6 bases from V and 7 bases from J, the junction contained 10 bases not matched to a gene. CDR3 DNA: TGTGCCAGCAGATCGGGCCACGGGACAGGGAATGAGCAGTTCTTC. This encodes CASRSGHGTGNEQFF.

The chain joins TRBV18 to TRBJ2-2; D might be TRBD2 (6 bases). V was pared by 2 bases and J by 6 bases, with 10 bases between. Germline V gene data show CDR1 as KGHSH and CDR2 as LQKENI. The CDR3 runs to 14 residues. The CDR3 DNA follows: TGTGCCAGCTCACCAGGGACTGCTGCCGGGGAGCTGTTTTTT. Its protein product is CASSPGTAAGELFF.

The V call is TRBV12-5, the J call TRBJ2-7; 10 bases match TRBD1. J was trimmed by 1 base and V by 3 bases; bases with no gene match: 12. Looked up from germline, CDR1 is LGHNT and CDR2 is FRNRAP. The CDR3 is made up of 18 amino acids. CDR3 in amino acids: CASGFWDRGPGESYEQYF. CDR3 nucleotide sequence: TGTGCTAGTGGTTTTTGGGACAGGGGACCGGGTGAGTCCTACGAGCAGTACTTC.

This clone has at least ten counts. The chain has TRBV2 and TRBJ1-2, with 8 bases that match TRBD1. Per germline, CDR1 SNHLY and CDR2 FYNNEI. The length of the CDR3 is 13 residues. Trimming cost V 7 bases and J 8 bases; bases outside gene matches: 9. The CDR3 DNA reads TGTGCCAGCACCTCGGACAGGGTCGGGGGCTACACCTTC. Its protein is CASTSDRVGGYTF.

The chain carries TRBV11-3 and TRBJ2-7, with 10 bases identical to TRBD2. CDR3 length: 15 amino acids. The V gene end was trimmed by 2 bases and the J gene end by 6 bases; junction bases not matched to a gene: 7. CDR1 is SGHNT and CDR2 is YENEEA in the germline V gene. The CDR3 protein is CASSLMASGSSEQYF. For the CDR3, the DNA is TGTGCCAGCAGCTTAATGGCTAGCGGGAGTAGCGAGCAGTACTTC. Using reference TRBV11-3 and TRBJ2-7 for the parts outside the CDR3, the full variable domain is EAGVVQSPRYKIIEKKQPVAFWCNPISGHNTLYWYLQNLGQGPELLIRYENEEAVDDSQLPKDRFSAERLKGVDSTLKIQPAELGDSAVYLCASSLMASGSSEQYFGPGTRLTVT.

This clone was seen a few times. The CDR3 DNA reads as TGTGCCAGCAGCTCCCGGAGGAAAAGGGGGGGGAGCTCCTACGAGCAGTACTTC. Translated, it gives CASSSRRKRGGSSYEQYF. V usage is TRBV5-6 and J usage is TRBJ2-7, with D possibly TRBD2 on 7 matching bases. V gave up 3 bases and J gave up 0 bases, with 22 bases separating them. CDR3 length: 18 residues. Germline CDR1 SGHDT, CDR2 YYEEEE.